One sample yielded the 6 T cell receptor beta chains listed below, sequenced in a study of beta chain features in type 1 diabetes. The sequenced template was cDNA made from the entire isolated RNA. Here immunoSEQ multiplex PCR was the method, and the copy in TCRdb shows in-frame clones only, minus some. The data hold about 150,000 clones, with around 8% observed a single time. Source material: central memory CD4+ T cells from blood. These receptor sequences come from a young man in good health.

Details on this clone: At the DNA level, this CDR3 is encoded by other sequences in the same sample as well. The rearrangement joins TRBV7-2 to TRBJ1-1; weak D call: TRBD1 (5 bases). CDR1 is SGHTA, CDR2 FQGNSA, per germline. CDR3 length: 13 residues. V was shortened by 2 bases and J by 2 bases, with 6 bases between the two germline ends. This CDR3 reads CASSLRGNTEAFF. For the CDR3, the DNA is TGTGCCAGCAGCTTAAGGGGTAACACTGAAGCTTTCTTT.

This clone was seen a handful of times. This chain links TRBV27 with TRBJ1-5, with D unresolved. Germline V CDR1 and CDR2: MNHEY, SMNVEV (reference sequence). V lost 6 bases, J lost 4 bases, and 10 bases lay in between. The CDR3 has 13 residues. CDR3: CASSRSLNQPQHF. The DNA for the CDR3 is TGTGCCAGCAGCCGGAGCTTAAATCAGCCCCAGCATTTT.

Only a few counts were recorded for this clone. The chain joins TRBV7-3 to TRBJ2-5, with TRBD1 matching over 11 bases. Germline V gives CDR1 SGHTA, CDR2 FQGTGA. With V trimmed by 6 bases and J by 5 bases, 8 bases remained unmatched. The CDR3 contains 15 residues. This CDR3 is CASSHGQGAGETQYF. The CDR3 DNA reads TGTGCCAGCAGTCACGGACAGGGGGCAGGGGAGACCCAGTACTTC.

This clone has only a few counts. This sequence joins TRBV7-2 and TRBJ1-4; no clear D. Germline V gives CDR1 SGHTA, CDR2 FQGNSA. This CDR3 is built from 17 residues. The ends were cut back, 1 base at V and 0 bases at J, with 12 bases in the middle. In nucleotides, the CDR3 is TGTGCCAGCAGCTTAGTTCTGGTTGGAGCAACTAATGAAAAACTGTTTTTT. Translating it yields CASSLVLVGATNEKLFF.

This clone was seen a handful of times. V gene TRBV7-9 combines with J gene TRBJ2-7; D not resolved. Germline CDR1 SEHNR, CDR2 FQNEAQ (reference sequence). The V gene lost 3 bases and the J gene lost 3 bases, with 9 bases spanning the gap. This CDR3 comprises 13 residues. CDR3 DNA sequence: TGTGCCAGCAGCTTGGGCGCCCACTACGAGCAGTACTTC. Translating it yields CASSLGAHYEQYF.

This clone showed up many times. The gene calls are TRBV19 and TRBJ2-3; tentative D call: TRBD1 (6 bases). The germline V gene has CDR1 LNHDA and CDR2 SQIVND (reference sequence). The CDR3 is 15 amino acids. Trimming took 5 bases from V and 0 from J, leaving 12 bases between them. The CDR3 nucleotides read TGTGCCAGTAGTCTTTGGCAGGGGAGCACAGATACGCAGTATTTT. This gives the protein CASSLWQGSTDTQYF.